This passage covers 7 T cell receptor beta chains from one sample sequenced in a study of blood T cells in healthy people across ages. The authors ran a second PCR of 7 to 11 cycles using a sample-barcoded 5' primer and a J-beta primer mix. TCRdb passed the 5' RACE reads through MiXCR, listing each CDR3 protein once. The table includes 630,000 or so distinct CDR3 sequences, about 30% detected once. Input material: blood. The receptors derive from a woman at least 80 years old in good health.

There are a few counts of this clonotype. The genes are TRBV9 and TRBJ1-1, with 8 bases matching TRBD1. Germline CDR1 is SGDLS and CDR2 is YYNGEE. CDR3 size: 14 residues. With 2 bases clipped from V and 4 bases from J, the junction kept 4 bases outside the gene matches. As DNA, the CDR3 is TGTGCCAGCAGCGTGAACGACAGGGGCACTGAAGCTTTCTTT. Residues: CASSVNDRGTEAFF.

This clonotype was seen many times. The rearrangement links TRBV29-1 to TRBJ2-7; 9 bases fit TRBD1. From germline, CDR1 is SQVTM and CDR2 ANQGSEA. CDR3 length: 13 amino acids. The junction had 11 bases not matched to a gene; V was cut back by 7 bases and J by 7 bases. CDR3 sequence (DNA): TGCAGCGCAGGAGGGGACAGGGTGGGTGAGCAGTACTTC. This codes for CSAGGDRVGEQYF.

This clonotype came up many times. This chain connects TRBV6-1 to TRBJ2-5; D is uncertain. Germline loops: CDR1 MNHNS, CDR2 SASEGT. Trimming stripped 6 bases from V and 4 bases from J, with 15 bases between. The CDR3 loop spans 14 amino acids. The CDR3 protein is CASSPLRAGETQYF. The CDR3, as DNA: TGTGCCAGCAGCCCCTTAAGGGCTGGAGAGACCCAGTACTTC.

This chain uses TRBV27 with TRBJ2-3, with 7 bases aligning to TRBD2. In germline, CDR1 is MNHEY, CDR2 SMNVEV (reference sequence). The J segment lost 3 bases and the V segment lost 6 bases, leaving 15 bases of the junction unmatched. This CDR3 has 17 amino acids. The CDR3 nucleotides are TGTGCCAGCAGCTTACTCTCGGCGGGAGTCATGACAGATACGCAGTATTTT. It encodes CASSLLSAGVMTDTQYF.

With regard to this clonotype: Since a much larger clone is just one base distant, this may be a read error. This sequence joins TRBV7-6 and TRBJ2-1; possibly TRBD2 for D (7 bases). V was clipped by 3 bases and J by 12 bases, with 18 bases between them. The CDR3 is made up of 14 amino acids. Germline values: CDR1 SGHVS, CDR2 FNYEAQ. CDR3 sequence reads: CASSFGGGADGQFF. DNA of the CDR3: TGTGCCAGCAGCTTTGGAGGGGGGGCCGATGGGCAGTTCTTC.

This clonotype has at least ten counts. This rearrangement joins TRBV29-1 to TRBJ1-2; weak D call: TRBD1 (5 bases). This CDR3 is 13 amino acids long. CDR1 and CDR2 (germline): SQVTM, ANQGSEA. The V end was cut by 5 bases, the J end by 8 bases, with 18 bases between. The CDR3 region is CSVRKTGTDGYTF. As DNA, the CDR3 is TGCAGCGTTAGGAAAACCGGGACCGACGGCTACACCTTC.

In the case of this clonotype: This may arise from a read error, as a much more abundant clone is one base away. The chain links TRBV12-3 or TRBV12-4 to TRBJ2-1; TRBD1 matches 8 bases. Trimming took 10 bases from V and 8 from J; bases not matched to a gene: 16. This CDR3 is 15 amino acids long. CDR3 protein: CANRSFGTGHDEQFF. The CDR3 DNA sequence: TGTGCCAACAGGTCCTTCGGGACAGGACACGATGAGCAGTTCTTC.